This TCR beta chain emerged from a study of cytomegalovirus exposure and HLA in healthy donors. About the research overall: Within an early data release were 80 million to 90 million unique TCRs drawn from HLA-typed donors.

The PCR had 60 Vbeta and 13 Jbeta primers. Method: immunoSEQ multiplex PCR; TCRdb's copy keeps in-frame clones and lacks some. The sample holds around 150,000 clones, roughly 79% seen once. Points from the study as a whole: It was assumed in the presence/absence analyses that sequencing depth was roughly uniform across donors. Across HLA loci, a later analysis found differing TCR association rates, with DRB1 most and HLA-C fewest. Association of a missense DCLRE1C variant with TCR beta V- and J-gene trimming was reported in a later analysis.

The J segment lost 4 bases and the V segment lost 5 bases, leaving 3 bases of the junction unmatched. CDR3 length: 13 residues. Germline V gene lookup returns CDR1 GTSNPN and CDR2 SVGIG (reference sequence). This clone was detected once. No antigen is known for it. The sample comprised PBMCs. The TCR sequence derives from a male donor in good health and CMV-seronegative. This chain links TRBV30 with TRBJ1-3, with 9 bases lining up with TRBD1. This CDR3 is CAWGQGHGNTIYF. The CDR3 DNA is TGTGCCTGGGGACAGGGGCACGGAAACACCATATATTTT.